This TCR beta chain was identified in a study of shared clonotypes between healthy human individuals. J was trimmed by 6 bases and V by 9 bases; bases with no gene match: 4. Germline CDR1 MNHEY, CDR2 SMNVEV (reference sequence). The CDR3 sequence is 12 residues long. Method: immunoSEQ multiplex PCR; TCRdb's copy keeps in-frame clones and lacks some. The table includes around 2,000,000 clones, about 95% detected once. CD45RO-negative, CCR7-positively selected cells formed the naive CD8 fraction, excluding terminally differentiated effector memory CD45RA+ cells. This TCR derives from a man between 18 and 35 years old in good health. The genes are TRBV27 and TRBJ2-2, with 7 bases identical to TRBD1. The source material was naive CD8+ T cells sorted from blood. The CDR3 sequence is CASRGRAGELFF. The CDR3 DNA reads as TGTGCCAGTAGGGGGCGCGCCGGGGAGCTGTTTTTT.